The TCR beta chain described here comes from a study of tumor-infiltrating lymphocytes in primary liver carcinoma. DNA and RNA were both co-extracted from about 20-30 mg of bulk tissue that had not been sorted. Tumor samples each held over 75% viable tumor cells. General study points: The overlap of tumor-adjacent and tumor-blood pairs was smaller than that of tumor region pairs.

Note on this clonotype: Its specificity is unknown. A junction boundary mismatches the germline segment, possibly from a read error.

The CDR3 sequence is 13 residues long. Germline CDR1 reads SGHRS; CDR2 reads YFSETQ. From 500 ng of total RNA, TCR beta-specific cDNA was reverse-transcribed using a constant-region primer. Investigators got TCR beta libraries out of three nested multiplex PCR rounds, done with slightly modified ARM-PCR. TRBV1-TRBV30 forward primers paired with a C-beta reverse primer were used in the first two PCR rounds, which ran roughly 11 cycles each. Each CDR3 protein gets one entry after TCRdb re-called the multiplex PCR reads with MiXCR. The table lists 150,000 to 200,000 distinct CDR3 sequences, approximately 80% of them singletons.

Material: tumor tissue from primary liver carcinoma. The source is a man aged 40-55 years with primary liver carcinoma and hepatitis B virus infection. The V and J genes are TRBV5-1 and TRBJ2-1; a weak D match, TRBD1 (6 bases). The CDR3: CASSLDSYNDQFF. The CDR3 coding sequence is TGCGCCAGCAGCCTGGACAGTTACAATGACCAGTTCTTC.